A single sample gave rise to the 15 T cell receptor beta chains below, sequenced in a study of cytomegalovirus exposure and HLA in healthy donors. Libraries were prepared by immunoSEQ multiplex PCR; TCRdb keeps only in-frame clonotypes and omits some of them. The sample consists of fewer than 150,000 clones, around four fifths of them appearing once. Sequences were obtained from PBMCs. Every receptor here comes from a man aged 25-45 years in good health and CMV-seropositive.

The chain is built from TRBV6-5 and TRBJ2-7; D unresolved. The CDR3 has 14 amino acids. Germline V lookup: CDR1 MNHEY, CDR2 SVGAGI. Trimming shortened V by 0 bases and J by 4 bases, and 10 bases separated the two germline ends. CDR3 coding DNA: TGTGCCAGCAGTTACTCGGTCAGGTCTTACGAGCAGTACTTC. It specifies CASSYSVRSYEQYF.

The V and J genes are TRBV9 and TRBJ1-2; D gene ambiguous. Trimming cost V 0 bases and J 4 bases, with 10 bases left between them. The CDR3 is 14 residues long. Looked up from germline, CDR1 is SGDLS and CDR2 is YYNGEE. The DNA of the CDR3 is TGTGCCAGCAGCGTAGATGAGGATCCCTATGGCTACACCTTC. Protein: CASSVDEDPYGYTF.

This rearrangement joins TRBV29-1 to TRBJ1-2; 10 bases map to TRBD1. The CDR3 spans 15 residues. Per the germline V gene, CDR1 is SQVTM and CDR2 is ANQGSEA. After removal of 5 bases from V and 1 base from J, the junction contained 7 bases not matched to a gene. In DNA, the CDR3 is TGCAGCGTTCTGGGGGACAGGGGACTTAACTATGGCTACACCTTC. It codes for CSVLGDRGLNYGYTF.

V gene TRBV5-4 combines with J gene TRBJ2-7, with 7 bases that match TRBD1. Trimming at V came to 4 bases and at J to 5 bases, leaving 9 bases not matched to a gene. The CDR3 is 14 amino acids. Per germline, CDR1 SGHNT and CDR2 YYREEE (reference sequence). The CDR3 region is CASSPETGSHEQYF. DNA of the CDR3: TGTGCCAGCAGCCCAGAGACAGGGTCCCACGAGCAGTACTTC.

This clone was counted only a few times. The rearrangement links TRBV29-1 to TRBJ1-2; D gene unclear. The germline V and J ends were trimmed by 1 base and 6 bases, with 12 bases remaining between them. The V gene's germline CDR1 is SQVTM and CDR2 ANQGSEA. The CDR3 covers 13 residues. DNA for the CDR3: TGCAGCGTTGAAGTCCGCCGGGAGGATGGCTACACCTTC. It translates to CSVEVRREDGYTF.

This clone has a single count. A much bigger clone sits one base away, suggesting this may be a read error. V and J are TRBV9 and TRBJ2-3; the match to TRBD2 covers 10 bases. V trimming: 5 bases; J trimming: 1 base; junction bases outside the gene matches: 4. The length of the CDR3 is 15 residues. Germline assignment: CDR1 SGDLS and CDR2 YYNGEE. The CDR3 bases are TGTGCCAGCAGGACCGGACTAGCGGGCACAGATACGCAGTATTTT. As protein: CASRTGLAGTDTQYF.

The CDR3 region has the DNA TGTGCCAGCAGCGGCCGACAGGTACTCGACACTGAAGCTTTCTTT. Translation gives CASSGRQVLDTEAFF. The chain has TRBV7-8 and TRBJ1-1; a weak D match, TRBD1 (6 bases). Trimming took off 5 bases at V and 3 bases at J, with 16 bases between the two ends. The V gene's germline CDR1 is SGHVS and CDR2 FQNEAQ. This CDR3 has 15 amino acids.

The chain employs TRBV7-9 and TRBJ2-7; a possible D gene is TRBD1 (6 bases). The V end was cut by 1 base, the J end by 2 bases, with 12 bases between. The CDR3 contains 15 residues. The germline gives CDR1 SEHNR, CDR2 FQNEAQ (reference sequence). CDR3 residues: CASSLVRQETYEQYF. CDR3 DNA sequence: TGTGCCAGCAGCTTAGTGAGACAGGAGACCTACGAGCAGTACTTC.

The rearrangement joins TRBV5-4 to TRBJ1-1; TRBD1 aligns across 9 bases. V shed 4 bases, J shed 5 bases, and the junction held 12 bases outside the gene matches. This CDR3 is 16 amino acids long. CDR1 SGHNT and CDR2 YYREEE come from the germline V gene (reference sequence). The CDR3 nucleotides read TGTGCCAGCAGCCAGGCGGGACAGGGAGTTAAAACTGAAGCTTTCTTT. Encoded protein: CASSQAGQGVKTEAFF.

The chain is built from TRBV29-1 and TRBJ2-1; D unresolved. The CDR3 is 12 residues long. Trimming stripped 3 bases from V and 0 bases from J, with 3 bases between. Germline V gene lookup returns CDR1 SQVTM and CDR2 ANQGSEA. The CDR3 loop is CSVDGSYNEQFF. The CDR3, as DNA: TGCAGCGTTGACGGCTCCTACAATGAGCAGTTCTTC.

The rearrangement joins TRBV5-6 to TRBJ1-1; weak D call: TRBD1 (5 bases). The CDR3 totals 15 residues. The germline V gene encodes CDR1 SGHDT and CDR2 YYEEEE. V was trimmed by 0 bases and J by 2 bases, leaving 11 bases between them. The CDR3 coding sequence is TGTGCCAGCAGCTTGGGCAGGGTAAAAAACACTGAAGCTTTCTTT. Translation gives CASSLGRVKNTEAFF.

V usage is TRBV6-6 and J usage is TRBJ1-1; 7 positions match TRBD1. Losses at the gene ends were 7 bases for V and 10 bases for J; bases not matched to a gene: 12. The germline V gene has CDR1 MNHNY and CDR2 SVGAGI (reference sequence). The CDR3 length is 13 residues. In DNA, the CDR3 is TGTGCCAGCATTCAACACGCAGGGGGTGCAGCTTTCTTT. This encodes CASIQHAGGAAFF.

The chain links TRBV27 to TRBJ1-1; D might be TRBD1 (6 bases). The CDR3 runs to 16 residues. The germline V and J ends were trimmed by 6 bases and 1 base, with 18 bases remaining between them. Germline lookup yields CDR1 MNHEY and CDR2 SMNVEV (reference sequence). The CDR3, as DNA: TGTGCCAGCAGCCTCCACTTTAGAGGGGGGAACACTGAAGCTTTCTTT. This sequence encodes CASSLHFRGGNTEAFF.

This clone was seen a few times. The DNA of the CDR3 is TGTGCCAGCAGCCGGGGCTCCTATTCACCCCTCCACTTT. This sequence encodes CASSRGSYSPLHF. The rearrangement links TRBV14 to TRBJ1-6; TRBD1 is a possible D gene (5 bases). Trimming removed 4 bases from V and 8 bases from J, with 9 bases in between. Germline V gene sequence: CDR1 SGHDN, CDR2 FVKESK. This CDR3 comprises 13 residues.

This CDR3 is CASSAQGVGETQYF. The CDR3 bases are TGTGCCAGCAGTGCCCAGGGGGTGGGGGAGACCCAGTACTTC. V usage is TRBV6-1 and J usage is TRBJ2-5; the match to TRBD1 covers 7 bases. V shed 4 bases, J shed 5 bases, and the junction held 7 bases outside the gene matches. The CDR3 totals 14 residues. Germline V gene data show CDR1 as MNHNS and CDR2 as SASEGT.